The rows below give T cell receptor beta chains drawn from one sample of a study of blood T cell repertoires in COVID-19. This table comes from immunoSEQ multiplex PCR, and its TCRdb copy is limited to in-frame clones, with some not included. This table holds over 85,000 clones, about 85% found once. Sequenced: peripheral blood. The receptors derive from a man aged 50 or older with active COVID-19. Both conserved end residues are part of each CDR3. The D gene is left open where the match is weak. Clone size appears in some rows only: once, few, many, or a class for an expanded clone.

J | D | size | V | CDR3 | DNA
TRBJ1-1 | TRBD1 | NA | TRBV7-2 | CASRPRQGLVTEAFF | TGTGCCAGCAGGCCAAGACAGGGGTTAGTGACTGAAGCTTTCTTT
TRBJ2-1 | TRBD2 | NA | TRBV9 | CASSVEAQGAGVGNEQFF | TGTGCCAGCAGCGTAGAGGCTCAGGGCGCGGGGGTGGGCAATGAGCAGTTCTTC
TRBJ1-2 | NA | NA | TRBV5-5 | CASSSRGGYTF | TGTGCCAGCAGCTCCAGGGGTGGCTACACCTTC
TRBJ1-6 | NA | NA | TRBV4-1 | CASSHTPKGKNNSPLHF | TGCGCCAGCAGCCACACCCCGAAGGGGAAAAATAATTCACCCCTCCACTTT
TRBJ2-3 | TRBD2 | NA | TRBV24-1 | CATSDSGATDTQYF | TGTGCCACCAGTGACAGCGGGGCCACAGATACGCAGTATTTT
TRBJ2-2 | TRBD2 | NA | TRBV24-1 | CATTGGGIDTGELFF | TGTGCCACCACCGGGGGAGGGATTGACACCGGGGAGCTGTTTTTT
TRBJ1-3 | NA | NA | TRBV3-1/TRBV3-2 | CASSQAGTSGNTIYF | TGTGCCAGCAGCCAAGCGGGGACTTCTGGAAACACCATATATTTT
TRBJ1-2 | NA | NA | TRBV6-5 | CASSQYPRDSYGYTF | TGTGCCAGCAGTCAATACCCCAGGGATTCCTATGGCTACACCTTC
TRBJ1-5 | NA | NA | TRBV9 | CASSVGHTGNQPQHF | TGTGCCAGCAGCGTAGGACACACGGGCAATCAGCCCCAGCATTTT
TRBJ2-3 | TRBD2 | NA | TRBV5-6 | CASSPGTTTQYF | TGTGCCAGCAGCCCGGGGACTACAACGCAGTATTTT
TRBJ2-3 | NA | NA | TRBV29-1 | CSFSEKGYTDTQYF | TGCAGCTTCTCTGAGAAGGGGTACACAGATACGCAGTATTTT
TRBJ2-3 | NA | NA | TRBV5-1 | CASRRASEVDTQYF | TGCGCCAGCAGGCGGGCTAGCGAAGTAGATACGCAGTATTTT
TRBJ1-5 | TRBD1 | once | TRBV7-9 | CASSVQGRDQPQHF | TGTGCCAGCAGCGTACAGGGGCGGGATCAGCCCCAGCATTTT
TRBJ2-1 | TRBD2 | NA | TRBV4-1 | CASSRSAGDYNEQFF | TGCGCCAGCAGCCGTTCAGCGGGGGACTACAATGAGCAGTTCTTC
TRBJ1-5 | NA | once | TRBV5-1 | CASSFQGEGQPQHF | TGCGCCAGCAGCTTTCAGGGTGAAGGTCAGCCCCAGCATTTT
TRBJ2-5 | NA | NA | TRBV4-1 | CASSRWAQETQYF | TGCGCCAGCAGCCGGTGGGCGCAAGAGACCCAGTACTTC
TRBJ2-4 | NA | NA | TRBV4-1 | CASSQILRDKNIQYF | TGCGCCAGCAGCCAAATCTTGAGGGACAAAAACATTCAGTACTTC
TRBJ1-6 | NA | few | TRBV4-1 | CASSQPIQGRSPLHF | TGCGCCAGCAGCCAACCAATACAGGGTCGCTCACCCCTCCACTTT
TRBJ1-3 | NA | NA | TRBV6-5 | CASSSSEVSGNTIYF | TGTGCCAGCAGTTCTTCAGAAGTCTCTGGAAACACCATATATTTT
TRBJ2-1 | TRBD2 | NA | TRBV7-9 | CASSLASGTSGQQFF | TGTGCCAGCAGCTTAGCCTCCGGGACTAGCGGCCAGCAGTTCTTC
TRBJ1-5 | TRBD1 | NA | TRBV5-1 | CASSFQGESNQPQHF | TGCGCCAGCAGCTTTCAGGGGGAGAGCAATCAGCCCCAGCATTTT
TRBJ2-5 | NA | NA | TRBV12-3/TRBV12-4 | CASSFGGTGTQYF | TGTGCCAGCAGTTTCGGGGGGACAGGGACCCAGTACTTC
TRBJ2-5 | NA | NA | TRBV7-8 | CASSLGRAETQYF | TGTGCCAGCAGCTTAGGTAGAGCGGAGACCCAGTACTTC
TRBJ1-1 | NA | NA | TRBV5-4 | CASSLDRAGVMNTEAFF | TGTGCCAGCAGCTTGGACAGGGCAGGGGTCATGAACACTGAAGCTTTCTTT
TRBJ2-1 | TRBD1 | NA | TRBV5-1 | CASSLQGATYNEQFF | TGCGCCAGCAGCTTACAGGGGGCGACCTACAATGAGCAGTTCTTC
TRBJ1-3 | NA | NA | TRBV12-3/TRBV12-4 | CASRGSGNTIYF | TGTGCCAGCAGGGGGAGTGGAAACACCATATATTTT
TRBJ1-6 | NA | once | TRBV5-4 | CASSLDLNSPLHF | TGTGCCAGCAGCTTGGATCTCAATTCACCCCTCCACTTT
TRBJ2-5 | NA | NA | TRBV24-1 | CATSDSSRLGTQYF | TGTGCCACCAGTGATTCCTCGCGGCTTGGGACCCAGTACTTC
TRBJ2-5 | TRBD2 | NA | TRBV3-1/TRBV3-2 | CASSQRLAGPQETQYF | TGTGCCAGCAGCCAAAGACTAGCGGGGCCACAAGAGACCCAGTACTTC
TRBJ2-1 | TRBD2 | NA | TRBV15 | CATSSREAGLYNEQFF | TGTGCCACCAGCAGCCGGGAGGCAGGTCTCTACAATGAGCAGTTCTTC
TRBJ1-4 | NA | NA | TRBV18 | CASSPGTIEKLFF | TGTGCCAGCTCACCAGGCACGATTGAAAAACTGTTTTTT
TRBJ1-2 | NA | NA | TRBV7-9 | CASSLDWEGTYGYTF | TGTGCCAGCAGCTTAGACTGGGAGGGAACTTATGGCTACACCTTC
TRBJ1-3 | NA | NA | TRBV5-5 | CASSLGHSGSGNTIYF | TGTGCCAGCAGTCTGGGACATTCGGGCTCTGGAAACACCATATATTTT
TRBJ1-1 | NA | NA | TRBV2 | CASRAGGLGTEAFF | TGTGCCAGCAGGGCGGGGGGTTTGGGCACTGAAGCTTTCTTT
TRBJ1-2 | TRBD1 | NA | TRBV7-9 | CASSLTGGNYGYTF | TGTGCCAGCAGCTTAACAGGGGGTAACTATGGCTACACCTTC
TRBJ2-1 | TRBD1 | NA | TRBV7-3 | CASSSLGTGGPYEQFF | TGTGCCAGCAGCTCATTGGGGACAGGGGGACCCTATGAGCAGTTCTTC
TRBJ1-3 | NA | few | TRBV4-3 | CASSQDPLSGNTIYF | TGCGCCAGCAGCCAAGATCCCCTCTCTGGAAACACCATATATTTT
TRBJ1-3 | TRBD1 | NA | TRBV13 | CASSRTGVGNTIYF | TGTGCCAGCAGCCGGACAGGGGTTGGAAACACCATATATTTT
TRBJ1-4 | NA | NA | TRBV12-3/TRBV12-4 | CASSPSGVEKLFF | TGTGCCAGCAGCCCATCGGGAGTCGAAAAACTGTTTTTT
TRBJ1-2 | NA | NA | TRBV6-5 | CASSPVLSGGYGYTF | TGTGCCAGCAGTCCCGTATTGTCGGGGGGCTATGGCTACACCTTC
TRBJ2-1 | TRBD2 | NA | TRBV19 | CASSIGLAGGIDEQFF | TGTGCCAGTAGTATAGGACTAGCGGGGGGGATCGATGAGCAGTTCTTC
TRBJ2-7 | TRBD1 | NA | TRBV14 | CASSPGQAPSSYEQYF | TGTGCCAGCAGCCCGGGACAGGCCCCTAGCTCCTACGAGCAGTACTTC
TRBJ2-7 | TRBD1 | NA | TRBV2 | CASSDRTGSYEQYF | TGTGCCAGCAGTGATCGGACAGGGAGCTACGAGCAGTACTTC
TRBJ1-2 | TRBD1 | NA | TRBV7-2 | CASSPARRRGHPYGYTF | TGTGCCAGCAGCCCAGCGCGAAGAAGGGGGCATCCTTATGGCTACACCTTC
TRBJ2-5 | TRBD1 | NA | TRBV6-1 | CASSELTRQGQGETQYF | TGTGCCAGCAGTGAATTAACGAGACAGGGTCAAGGGGAGACCCAGTACTTC